A single sample gave rise to the 29 T cell receptor beta chains below, sequenced in a study of shared clonotypes between healthy human individuals. Naive CD8 cells lacked CD45RO and underwent positive selection for CCR7, leaving out terminally differentiated effector memory CD45RA+ cells. Using immunoSEQ multiplex PCR, the repertoire was profiled, and TCRdb retains in-frame clones only, with some absent. The repertoire holds some 2 million clones, approximately 94% seen once, with roughly 1.1% in the top ten. Sequencing input: naive CD8+ T cells sorted from blood. These receptors were taken from a man younger than 35 in good health.

This clone appeared a single time. At one boundary the junction diverges from the germline segment, which might be a read error. V and J are TRBV7-9 and TRBJ2-7, with D perhaps given as TRBD1 or TRBD2 (6 bases each). CDR1 is SEHNR and CDR2 is FQNEAQ in the germline V gene (reference sequence). CDR3 size: 13 residues. The CDR3 DNA reads as TGTGCCAGCACCTCCGGGGGCTCCCACGAGCAGTACTTC. It encodes CASTSGGSHEQYF.

CDR3 DNA: TGTGCCAGTAGTACCGGGTCATGGAATGAGCAGTTCTTC. Amino acids: CASSTGSWNEQFF. The gene calls are TRBV19 and TRBJ2-1; no clear D. Germline V gene lookup returns CDR1 LNHDA and CDR2 SQIVND (reference sequence). This CDR3 contains 13 residues. The germline V and J ends were trimmed by 4 bases and 7 bases, with 11 bases remaining between them.

This chain joins TRBV11-3 and TRBJ2-3; perhaps D is TRBD1 or TRBD2 (5 bases each). Germline V gene data show CDR1 as SGHNT and CDR2 as YENEEA. V was shortened by 5 bases and J by 5 bases, with 8 bases between the two germline ends. The CDR3 totals 12 residues. The CDR3 DNA reads as TGTGCCAGCAGCGATGGGGGAGATACGCAGTATTTT. It translates to CASSDGGDTQYF.

The chain uses TRBV5-6 and TRBJ2-3; 7 nucleotides line up with TRBD1. J lost 4 bases, V lost 3 bases, and 5 bases had no gene match. The CDR3 length is 14 residues. Per germline, CDR1 SGHDT and CDR2 YYEEEE. For the CDR3, the DNA is TGTGCCAGCAGCTACATTACAGGGGCAGATACGCAGTATTTT. Translated, it gives CASSYITGADTQYF. The variable domain in full, with the rest retrieved from reference TRBV5-6 and TRBJ2-3, is DAGVTQSPTHLIKTRGQQVTLRCSPKSGHDTVSWYQQALGQGPQFIFQYYEEEERQRGNFPDRFSGHQFPNYSSELNVNALLLGDSALYLCASSYITGADTQYFGPGTRLTVL.

The chain is built from TRBV11-2 and TRBJ2-7; 7 bases are shared with TRBD2. Germline lookup yields CDR1 SGHAT and CDR2 FQNNGV. This CDR3 has 16 amino acids. After removal of 5 bases from V and 3 bases from J, the junction contained 13 bases not matched to a gene. CDR3 DNA: TGTGCCAGCAGCCCCTTCGGCCAGCGGGAAGGCTACGAGCAGTACTTC. Protein sequence: CASSPFGQREGYEQYF.

CDR3 sequence: CASNRGTSSYNEQFF. CDR3 bases: TGTGCCAGCAACCGAGGGACTAGCTCCTACAATGAGCAGTTCTTC. This chain uses TRBV11-2 with TRBJ2-1; 8 nucleotides line up with TRBD2. Germline trimming cut 7 bases from V and 0 bases from J; bases unmatched to any gene: 5. The CDR3 has 15 amino acids. CDR1 SGHAT and CDR2 FQNNGV come from the germline V gene.

The V call is TRBV4-1, the J call TRBJ2-7, with 7 bases identical to TRBD2. CDR1 MGHRA and CDR2 YSYEKL come from the germline V gene. The CDR3 length is 14 residues. Trimming removed 4 bases from V and 3 bases from J; junction bases left unmatched: 6. The CDR3 here is CASSPGLGSYEQYF. CDR3 in DNA: TGCGCCAGCAGCCCCGGACTAGGAAGCTACGAGCAGTACTTC.

The CDR3 here is CASSYSTESWEQYF. DNA of the CDR3: TGTGCCAGCAGTTACTCGACTGAAAGCTGGGAGCAGTACTTC. This chain joins TRBV6-5 and TRBJ2-7, with D hard to call. Germline V gene data show CDR1 as MNHEY and CDR2 as SVGAGI. This CDR3 is built from 14 residues. Trimming left V 0 bases short and J 7 bases short, with 13 bases between.

V usage is TRBV2 and J usage is TRBJ2-1; 10 nucleotides line up with TRBD2. Germline-derived CDR1 and CDR2 are SNHLY and FYNNEI. The length of the CDR3 is 14 residues. The V gene end was trimmed by 4 bases and the J gene end by 8 bases; junction bases not matched to a gene: 5. CDR3 sequence (DNA): TGTGCCAGCAGTGGGCTAGCGGGGGTCGATGAGCAGTTCTTC. It specifies CASSGLAGVDEQFF.

Regarding this clone: This specimen includes other DNA sequences encoding the same CDR3. The chain joins TRBV30 to TRBJ1-1, with D unclear. V lost 0 bases, J lost 1 base, and 6 bases lay in between. In germline, CDR1 is GTSNPN, CDR2 SVGIG (reference sequence). The CDR3 consists of 13 residues. Written as DNA, the CDR3 is TGTGCCTGGAGTGTACTGAGGAACACTGAAGCTTTCTTT. It encodes CAWSVLRNTEAFF.

This clone was detected once. The chain uses TRBV7-9 and TRBJ2-2; D remains unclear. The V gene lost 4 bases and the J gene lost 5 bases, with 2 bases spanning the gap. There are 11 residues in the CDR3. From germline, CDR1 is SEHNR and CDR2 FQNEAQ (reference sequence). The CDR3, as DNA: TGTGCCAGCAGCTGGACCGGGGAGCTGTTTTTT. Its translation is CASSWTGELFF. Combining the CDR3 with reference TRBV7-9 and TRBJ2-2 gives the whole variable domain DTGVSQNPRHKITKRGQNVTFRCDPISEHNRLYWYRQTLGQGPEFLTYFQNEAQLEKSRLLSDRFSAERPKGSFSTLEIQRTEQGDSAMYLCASSWTGELFFGEGSRLTVL.

This clone appeared a single time. The sample contains more than one DNA sequence encoding this CDR3. V usage is TRBV19 and J usage is TRBJ2-7; D gene ambiguous. V was shortened by 3 bases and J by 2 bases, with 11 bases between the two germline ends. The CDR3 is 14 residues long. From germline, CDR1 is LNHDA and CDR2 SQIVND (reference sequence). CDR3 sequence (DNA): TGTGCCAGTAGTATTTCGGACGGAGCCTACGAGCAGTACTTC. It specifies CASSISDGAYEQYF.

The gene calls are TRBV7-9 and TRBJ2-7; D ambiguous. This CDR3 spans 14 amino acids. Germline CDR1 reads SEHNR; CDR2 reads FQNEAQ (reference sequence). V shed 2 bases and J shed 4 bases, with 12 bases lying between them. CDR3 bases: TGTGCCAGCAGCTTACAGGTTAATACATACGAGCAGTACTTC. It is translated as CASSLQVNTYEQYF.

The genes are TRBV15 and TRBJ1-4; 8 positions agree with TRBD1. This CDR3 has 17 residues. Germline V gene sequence: CDR1 LNHNV, CDR2 YYDKDF (reference sequence). V lost 5 bases, J lost 7 bases, and 15 bases stayed unmatched. CDR3 sequence reads: CATSSLGPTGAGEKLFF. For the CDR3, the DNA is TGTGCCACCAGCTCCTTGGGGCCGACAGGGGCAGGTGAAAAACTGTTTTTT.

With respect to this clone: The same CDR3 can be traced to other DNA sequences in this sample. The chain couples TRBV5-1 to TRBJ1-1; D gene uncertain. The CDR3 covers 12 residues. The V end was cut by 3 bases, the J end by 1 base, with 4 bases between. From germline, CDR1 is SGHRS and CDR2 YFSETQ. The CDR3 here is CASSWGNTEAFF. The DNA of the CDR3 is TGCGCCAGCAGCTGGGGGAACACTGAAGCTTTCTTT. Filled out from reference TRBV5-1 and TRBJ1-1, the complete variable domain reads KAGVTQTPRYLIKTRGQQVTLSCSPISGHRSVSWYQQTPGQGLQFLFEYFSETQRNKGNFPGRFSGRQFSNSRSEMNVSTLELGDSALYLCASSWGNTEAFFGQGTRLTVV.

The V and J genes are TRBV28 and TRBJ1-3; D is unclear. The CDR3 consists of 14 residues. Trimming cost V 2 bases and J 3 bases, with 8 bases left between them. Germline V gene lookup returns CDR1 MDHEN and CDR2 SYDVKM. CDR3 coding DNA: TGTGCCAGCAGTTTAGCGGGTCTTGGAAACACCATATATTTT. Protein product: CASSLAGLGNTIYF.

The chain has TRBV30 and TRBJ1-6; 7 bases align to TRBD1. This CDR3 spans 15 amino acids. Germline assignment: CDR1 GTSNPN and CDR2 SVGIG (reference sequence). V lost 3 bases to trimming and J lost 0 bases; unmatched junction nucleotides: 2. The CDR3 sequence: CAWSWDSSYNSPLHF. The CDR3 DNA is TGTGCCTGGAGCTGGGACAGCTCCTATAATTCACCCCTCCACTTT.

The J gene is TRBJ2-7, the V gene TRBV27; 7 nucleotides align to TRBD1. After removal of 2 bases from V and 5 bases from J, the junction contained 6 bases not matched to a gene. CDR1 and CDR2 from the germline V gene are MNHEY and SMNVEV (reference sequence). This CDR3 is built from 14 residues. CDR3 sequence reads: CASSLIGTVNEQYF. Written as DNA, the CDR3 is TGTGCCAGCAGTTTAATAGGGACAGTCAACGAGCAGTACTTC.

The genes are TRBV6-5 and TRBJ1-1; D remains ambiguous. The CDR3 is made up of 15 amino acids. Germline values: CDR1 MNHEY, CDR2 SVGAGI. The germline V and J ends were trimmed by 7 bases and 8 bases, with 23 bases remaining between them. As DNA, the CDR3 is TGTGCCAGCATCGGGGAGGTTACTACCTGGAGGGAAGCTTTCTTT. Translated: CASIGEVTTWREAFF.

This chain joins TRBV29-1 and TRBJ1-2; D is undetermined. The CDR3 sequence is 14 residues long. Germline V lookup: CDR1 SQVTM, CDR2 ANQGSEA. V was pared by 2 bases and J by 2 bases, with 12 bases between. CDR3 sequence (DNA): TGCAGCGTTGAACAACCACAAGAGAACTATGGCTACACCTTC. This translates into CSVEQPQENYGYTF.

The chain links TRBV18 to TRBJ2-7, with 13 bases aligning to TRBD2. V lost 5 bases to trimming and J lost 4 bases; unmatched junction nucleotides: 5. Germline V lookup: CDR1 KGHSH, CDR2 LQKENI. The CDR3 contains 15 residues. The CDR3 sequence: CASSETSGRAYEQYF. CDR3 nucleotide sequence: TGTGCCAGCTCAGAAACTAGCGGGAGGGCGTACGAGCAGTACTTC.

The gene calls are TRBV7-9 and TRBJ2-3, with 14 nucleotides matching TRBD2. This CDR3 is built from 17 residues. Trimming took 1 base from V and 5 from J; bases not matched to a gene: 5. In germline, CDR1 is SEHNR, CDR2 FQNEAQ (reference sequence). CDR3 sequence reads: CASSLGLAGGPEDTQYF. The CDR3 DNA is TGTGCCAGCAGCTTAGGACTAGCGGGGGGGCCAGAAGATACGCAGTATTTT.

V usage is TRBV7-9 and J usage is TRBJ2-1, with 7 bases that match TRBD2. In germline, CDR1 is SEHNR, CDR2 FQNEAQ (reference sequence). This CDR3 is 15 amino acids long. V lost 4 bases to trimming and J lost 4 bases; unmatched junction nucleotides: 7. The CDR3 here is CASSSGGGAYNEQFF. CDR3 in DNA: TGTGCCAGCAGCTCGGGCGGGGGAGCATACAATGAGCAGTTCTTC. Using reference TRBV7-9 and TRBJ2-1 for the parts outside the CDR3, the full variable domain is DTGVSQNPRHKITKRGQNVTFRCDPISEHNRLYWYRQTLGQGPEFLTYFQNEAQLEKSRLLSDRFSAERPKGSFSTLEIQRTEQGDSAMYLCASSSGGGAYNEQFFGPGTRLTVL.

J is TRBJ2-3 and V is TRBV28; D tentatively fits TRBD1 or TRBD2 (5 bases each). Germline CDR1 reads MDHEN; CDR2 reads SYDVKM. V shed 5 bases and J shed 4 bases, with 16 bases lying between them. The CDR3 is made up of 15 amino acids. CDR3 loop: CASSPRDGGADTQYF. The DNA of the CDR3 is TGTGCCAGCAGTCCCCGGGACGGAGGAGCAGATACGCAGTATTTT.

The genes are TRBV7-8 and TRBJ2-1; D is perhaps TRBD1 (6 bases). The CDR3 runs to 15 residues. Germline values: CDR1 SGHVS, CDR2 FQNEAQ. V shed 5 bases and J shed 8 bases, with 19 bases lying between them. CDR3 sequence (DNA): TGTGCCAGCAGCGGAGCGCCGGGACAATTGGATGAGCAGTTCTTC. Translating gives CASSGAPGQLDEQFF.

The rearrangement joins TRBV7-9 to TRBJ1-1; a possible D gene is TRBD1 (6 bases). The CDR3 contains 13 residues. The V and J ends lost 2 bases and 8 bases respectively, with 12 bases between them. From germline, CDR1 is SEHNR and CDR2 FQNEAQ (reference sequence). CDR3 sequence reads: CASSLPPGAEAFF. The CDR3 DNA follows: TGTGCCAGCAGCTTACCCCCGGGGGCGGAAGCTTTCTTT.

The CDR3 sequence is CASSPWTGGTGELFF. DNA of the CDR3: TGTGCCAGCAGTCCATGGACAGGGGGAACCGGGGAGCTGTTTTTT. This sequence joins TRBV28 and TRBJ2-2; 10 nucleotides match TRBD1. The length of the CDR3 is 15 residues. The ends lost 5 bases at V and 5 bases at J; junction bases unmatched: 5. Looked up from germline, CDR1 is MDHEN and CDR2 is SYDVKM.

The chain has TRBV6-5 and TRBJ2-1, with unresolved D. Germline lookup yields CDR1 MNHEY and CDR2 SVGAGI. The CDR3 is made up of 13 amino acids. V lost 4 bases and J 6 bases, leaving 10 bases between the germline ends. CDR3 DNA sequence: TGTGCCAGCAGTTCAAATTGGATCAATGAGCAGTTCTTC. As protein: CASSSNWINEQFF.

Comments on this clone: At the DNA level, this CDR3 is encoded by other sequences in the same sample as well. This chain connects TRBV6-6 to TRBJ2-5, with no clear D. V lost 0 bases and J 5 bases, leaving 4 bases between the germline ends. The germline V gene encodes CDR1 MNHNY and CDR2 SVGAGI (reference sequence). The length of the CDR3 is 12 residues. CDR3: CASSYSGETQYF. The CDR3 nucleotides are TGTGCCAGCAGTTACTCGGGCGAGACCCAGTACTTC.